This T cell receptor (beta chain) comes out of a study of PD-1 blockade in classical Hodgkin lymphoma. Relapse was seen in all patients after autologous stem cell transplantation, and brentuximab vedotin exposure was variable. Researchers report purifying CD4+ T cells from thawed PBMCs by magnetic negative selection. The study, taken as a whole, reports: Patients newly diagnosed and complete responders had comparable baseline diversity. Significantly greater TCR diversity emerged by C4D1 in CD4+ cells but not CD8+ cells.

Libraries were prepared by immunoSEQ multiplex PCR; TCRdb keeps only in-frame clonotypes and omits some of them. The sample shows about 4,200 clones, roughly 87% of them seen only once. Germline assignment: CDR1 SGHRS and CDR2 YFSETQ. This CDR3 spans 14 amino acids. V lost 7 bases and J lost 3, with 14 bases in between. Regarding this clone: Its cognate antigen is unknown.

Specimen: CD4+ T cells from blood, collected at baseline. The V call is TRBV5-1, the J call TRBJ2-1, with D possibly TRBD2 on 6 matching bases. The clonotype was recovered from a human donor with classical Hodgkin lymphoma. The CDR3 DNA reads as TGCGCCAGCGCGGGGAATCCGGACTACAATGAGCAGTTCTTC. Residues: CASAGNPDYNEQFF.